These T cell receptor beta chains were read from a single sample in a study of blood T cell repertoires in COVID-19. TCRdb keeps only in-frame clones here, not all; method: immunoSEQ multiplex PCR. Of roughly 68,000 clones listed, roughly nine tenths were seen once; the top ten hold 7.3%. The material sequenced was peripheral blood. These receptors were obtained from a man in his forties with COVID-19, enrolled during active disease. Both conserved end residues are part of each CDR3. The D gene is left open where the match is weak.

V: TRBV30
J: TRBJ1-3
D: .
DNA: TGTGCCTGGAGTTCAGGGGATGGAAACACCATATATTTT
CDR3: CAWSSGDGNTIYF

V: TRBV2
J: TRBJ2-1
D: TRBD2
DNA: TGTGCCAGCACCCGGGGGGATGGGGCCAATGAGCAGTTCTTC
CDR3: CASTRGDGANEQFF

V: TRBV29-1
J: TRBJ1-6
D: .
DNA: TGCAGCGTTGACATCGGGGGGGACGGCAGGCTCCACTTT
CDR3: CSVDIGGDGRLHF

V: TRBV6-4
J: TRBJ1-2
D: .
DNA: TGTGCCAGCAGTGACTCGGTGGCAGGGCGGCTTGGCTACACCTTC
CDR3: CASSDSVAGRLGYTF

V: TRBV20-1
J: TRBJ2-2
D: .
DNA: TGCAGTGCTAGGACAGCCGGGGAGCTGTTTTTT
CDR3: CSARTAGELFF

V: TRBV30
J: TRBJ1-2
D: .
DNA: TGTGCCTGGAGTCTCGCCAGGGTGGACTATGGCTACACCTTC
CDR3: CAWSLARVDYGYTF

V: TRBV10-3
J: TRBJ2-7
D: TRBD1
DNA: TGTGCCATCAGTACCTCGACAGGGCGCGCGGGCGAGCAGTACTTC
CDR3: CAISTSTGRAGEQYF

V: TRBV6-5
J: TRBJ1-6
D: TRBD1
DNA: TGTGCCAGCGGCCGAATACAGGGGGAGGACTCACCCCTCCACTTT
CDR3: CASGRIQGEDSPLHF

V: TRBV30
J: TRBJ2-5
D: .
DNA: TGTGCCTGGAGTGTGGCCAGCCAAGAGACCCAGTACTTC
CDR3: CAWSVASQETQYF

V: TRBV11-2
J: TRBJ2-2
D: .
DNA: TGTGCCAGCAGCTACACCTCGAACACCGGGGAGCTGTTTTTT
CDR3: CASSYTSNTGELFF

V: TRBV6-2/TRBV6-3
J: TRBJ1-1
D: .
DNA: TGTGCCAGCAGCCCAGCCCCCGGGTCGGCTTTCTTT
CDR3: CASSPAPGSAFF

V: TRBV6-5
J: TRBJ2-7
D: .
DNA: TGTGCCAGCACTCAGGCCCCCTCCTACGAGCAGTACTTC
CDR3: CASTQAPSYEQYF

V: TRBV18
J: TRBJ1-1
D: .
DNA: TGTGCCAGCTCATCTGCAGGGTATGGGATGAACACTGAAGCTTTCTTT
CDR3: CASSSAGYGMNTEAFF

V: TRBV9
J: TRBJ2-2
D: TRBD1
DNA: TGTGCCAGCAGCCCTCGGACAGGGGGGAACACCGGGGAGCTGTTTTTT
CDR3: CASSPRTGGNTGELFF

V: TRBV4-1
J: TRBJ2-1
D: .
DNA: TGCGCCAGCAGCCAAGCAACAGGGTCACGGAATGAGCAGTTCTTC
CDR3: CASSQATGSRNEQFF